The 31 T cell receptor beta chains listed next were all sequenced from one sample in a study of technical replicates of blood from four donors (dated by TCRdb to about 2017). The protocol used for the library was the immunoSEQ multiplex PCR assay. This immuneACCESS table, as held by TCRdb, lists in-frame sequences with V and J called but not all clones. Of the missing ones, under half trace to an unresolved V gene in checked studies; the others have no known cause. The sample data list 55,000 to 75,000 clones, and 70% to 90% of these were observed just once. The ten biggest clones cover about 5% of the sample. Sequencing input: PBMCs. The source of these receptors is a human donor in good health. Some clones in this sample may be carry-over from other donors' samples.

This chain connects TRBV4-2 to TRBJ2-2; the D gene is possibly TRBD1 (6 bases). V dropped 1 base and J dropped 7 bases, with 16 bases sitting between them. The CDR3 sequence is 16 residues long. Germline V gene sequence: CDR1 LGHNA, CDR2 YNFKEQ. In nucleotides, the CDR3 is TGTGCCAGCAGCCAAGTGTTAACAGGGCTGGGCGGGGAGCTGTTTTTT. As protein: CASSQVLTGLGGELFF.

This chain uses TRBV5-1 with TRBJ1-2; 10 bases match TRBD1. J gave up 14 bases and V 0 bases, and 10 bases lay outside the gene matches. The germline gives CDR1 SGHRS, CDR2 YFSETQ. The CDR3 length is 14 residues. CDR3 sequence reads: CASSLEGQGGVWTF. In DNA, the CDR3 is TGCGCCAGCAGCTTGGAAGGACAGGGGGGGGTATGGACCTTC. Full variable domain (outside the CDR3, taken from reference TRBV5-1 and TRBJ1-2): KAGVTQTPRYLIKTRGQQVTLSCSPISGHRSVSWYQQTPGQGLQFLFEYFSETQRNKGNFPGRFSGRQFSNSRSEMNVSTLELGDSALYLCASSLEGQGGVWTFGSGTRLTVV.

This rearrangement joins TRBV9 to TRBJ1-2, with D uncertain. The germline CDR1 and CDR2 sequences are SGDLS and YYNGEE. The CDR3 has 13 residues. Trimming cost V 0 bases and J 5 bases, with 8 bases left between them. CDR3 amino acids: CASSVGGDYGYTF. The CDR3 nucleotides are TGTGCCAGCAGCGTAGGAGGTGATTATGGCTACACCTTC.

J is TRBJ1-1 and V is TRBV6-5; perhaps TRBD1 as D (5 bases). V was trimmed by 5 bases and J by 11 bases, leaving 12 bases between them. Germline V CDR1 and CDR2: MNHEY, SVGAGI. The CDR3 runs to 11 residues. Here the CDR3 DNA reads TGTGCCAGCAGTACGGGGGGTGATGCTTTCTTT. Translated, it gives CASSTGGDAFF.

Concerning this clone: The conserved final phenylalanine or tryptophan is absent from the CDR3, which likely points to a read error. The DNA is omitted, as the CDR3 cannot be located on it reliably, and the CDR3 follows TCRdb's listing. The CDR3 loop reads CASSLAGGP. The V call is TRBV11-2, the J call TRBJ2-7; the D call in the table, TRBD1, was not verified against the DNA. 9 amino acids form the CDR3, both terminal residues included. Germline V gene data show CDR1 as SGHAT and CDR2 as FQNNGV.

This rearrangement joins TRBV4-3 to TRBJ2-7; D not certain. CDR1 LGHNA and CDR2 YSLEER come from the germline V gene. V shed 0 bases and J shed 1 base, with 7 bases lying between them. This CDR3 is built from 14 residues. The CDR3 sequence: CASSQDRFSYEQYF. Here the CDR3 DNA reads TGCGCCAGCAGCCAAGACAGGTTTTCCTACGAGCAGTACTTC.

The chain couples TRBV9 to TRBJ2-1; the match to TRBD2 covers 7 bases. The CDR3 length is 15 residues. In germline, CDR1 is SGDLS, CDR2 YYNGEE. The V segment lost 0 bases and the J segment 8 bases; nucleotides outside the gene matches: 8. The CDR3 DNA sequence: TGTGCCAGCAGCGTAGGCCGGGAGGCAGGCTATGAGCAGTTCTTC. Residues: CASSVGREAGYEQFF.

The chain combines TRBV9 with TRBJ2-2, with D unclear. The CDR3 has 15 residues. The V gene lost 2 bases and the J gene lost 0 bases, with 8 bases spanning the gap. Germline V gives CDR1 SGDLS, CDR2 YYNGEE. The CDR3 DNA follows: TGTGCCAGCAGCGTTTTTAGTGCGAACACCGGGGAGCTGTTTTTT. Its protein product is CASSVFSANTGELFF.

V gene TRBV11-2 combines with J gene TRBJ2-1; 7 bases align to TRBD1. The CDR3 has 13 residues. CDR1 and CDR2 (germline): SGHAT, FQNNGV. Losses at the gene ends were 8 bases for V and 10 bases for J; bases not matched to a gene: 11. CDR3 sequence (DNA): TGTGCCAGCTCGAAGGGACAGTTTTACGAGCAGTTCTTC. As protein: CASSKGQFYEQFF.

The chain joins TRBV11-1 to TRBJ1-6, with TRBD1 identical over 9 bases. CDR1 SGHAT and CDR2 FQDESV come from the germline V gene (reference sequence). The trim removed 2 bases at V and 12 bases at J, leaving 8 bases unmatched. The CDR3 runs 15 residues. CDR3 sequence reads: CASSLTGTGIEPLHF. DNA of the CDR3: TGTGCCAGCAGCTTAACCGGGACAGGGATTGAACCCCTCCACTTT.

V gene TRBV5-1 combines with J gene TRBJ2-2; D is perhaps TRBD1 (6 bases). Germline V CDR1 and CDR2: SGHRS, YFSETQ. Trimming cost V 1 base and J 0 bases, with 10 bases left between them. The CDR3 is 16 amino acids. The CDR3 loop is CASSLTGTTNTGELFF. In DNA form, the CDR3 reads TGCGCCAGCAGCTTGACCGGGACAACGAACACCGGGGAGCTGTTTTTT. Combining the CDR3 with reference TRBV5-1 and TRBJ2-2 gives the whole variable domain KAGVTQTPRYLIKTRGQQVTLSCSPISGHRSVSWYQQTPGQGLQFLFEYFSETQRNKGNFPGRFSGRQFSNSRSEMNVSTLELGDSALYLCASSLTGTTNTGELFFGEGSRLTVL.

In its sample, this clone was seen once. V is TRBV7-2 and J is TRBJ2-5, with 9 bases that match TRBD2. The trim removed 0 bases at V and 5 bases at J, leaving 1 base unmatched. CDR3 length: 14 residues. Germline lookup yields CDR1 SGHTA and CDR2 FQGNSA. The CDR3 bases are TGTGCCAGCAGCTTAGCTAGCGGGAGTGAGACCCAGTACTTC. Translated, it gives CASSLASGSETQYF.

The rearrangement uses TRBV6-5 and TRBJ2-7; D is unclear. Trimming took off 5 bases at V and 1 base at J, with 12 bases between the two ends. The length of the CDR3 is 14 residues. Germline V lookup: CDR1 MNHEY, CDR2 SVGAGI. The CDR3 coding sequence is TGTGCCAGCAGTAGCACCGAGAGGTCCTACGAGCAGTACTTC. Its protein is CASSSTERSYEQYF.

V usage is TRBV6-5 and J usage is TRBJ2-7; D is perhaps TRBD1 (7 bases). The V end lost 0 bases, the J end lost 5 bases, and 14 bases lay between the germline ends. This CDR3 comprises 15 residues. Germline V gives CDR1 MNHEY, CDR2 SVGAGI. The CDR3 spells CASSYSVPGGNEQYF. DNA of the CDR3: TGTGCCAGCAGTTACTCGGTTCCAGGGGGGAACGAGCAGTACTTC.

The J gene is TRBJ1-4, the V gene TRBV5-1; TRBD1 aligns across 10 bases. Trimming cost V 3 bases and J 5 bases; bases outside gene matches: 7. The germline V gene has CDR1 SGHRS and CDR2 YFSETQ. CDR3 size: 16 residues. The CDR3 bases are TGCGCCAGCAGCTCCTACCGGGACAGGGGAAATGAAAAACTGTTTTTT. Translating it yields CASSSYRDRGNEKLFF. Supplemented by reference TRBV5-1 and TRBJ1-4, the full variable domain reads KAGVTQTPRYLIKTRGQQVTLSCSPISGHRSVSWYQQTPGQGLQFLFEYFSETQRNKGNFPGRFSGRQFSNSRSEMNVSTLELGDSALYLCASSSYRDRGNEKLFFGSGTQLSVL.

The CDR3 DNA follows: TGTGCCAGCAGCTTAGGAACCGCCAGGGGAGATGGCTACACCTTC. This codes for CASSLGTARGDGYTF. V usage is TRBV7-8 and J usage is TRBJ1-2; possible D gene TRBD1, 6 bases. The CDR3 length is 15 residues. Germline CDR1 reads SGHVS; CDR2 reads FQNEAQ. V gave up 1 base and J gave up 6 bases, with 15 bases separating them.

The chain recombines TRBV15 with TRBJ1-4; D call uncertain. The germline V and J ends were trimmed by 0 bases and 12 bases, with 14 bases remaining between them. Germline lookup yields CDR1 LNHNV and CDR2 YYDKDF (reference sequence). The CDR3 loop spans 14 amino acids. CDR3 sequence reads: CATSRDEVGEELFF. CDR3 coding DNA: TGTGCCACCAGCAGAGATGAGGTCGGGGAAGAACTGTTTTTT.

A word on this clone: The same CDR3 can be traced to other DNA sequences in this sample. V is TRBV29-1 and J is TRBJ2-5; no definite D call. Germline lookup yields CDR1 SQVTM and CDR2 ANQGSEA. V lost 4 bases to trimming and J lost 5 bases, with 5 bases between them. The CDR3 runs 10 residues. The CDR3 nucleotides read TGCAGCGTTGTCAGGGAGACCCAGTACTTC. Protein product: CSVVRETQYF.

The chain is built from TRBV7-9 and TRBJ2-2, with 13 bases lining up with TRBD2. Germline V CDR1 and CDR2: SEHNR, FQNEAQ (reference sequence). The CDR3 is 16 residues long. J gave up 5 bases and V 5 bases, and 5 bases lay outside the gene matches. The CDR3 loop reads CASSPTSGRETGELFF. The CDR3 nucleotides read TGTGCCAGCAGCCCTACTAGCGGGAGGGAAACCGGGGAGCTGTTTTTT.

This chain uses TRBV7-3 with TRBJ2-7, with TRBD2 matching over 9 bases. The CDR3 consists of 15 residues. V lost 2 bases, J lost 5 bases, and 7 bases stayed unmatched. CDR1 and CDR2 from the germline V gene are SGHTA and FQGTGA. CDR3 sequence reads: CASSLLAGARNEQYF. CDR3 sequence (DNA): TGTGCCAGCAGCTTATTAGCGGGAGCTAGGAACGAGCAGTACTTC.

The rearrangement uses TRBV9 and TRBJ1-6; D possibly corresponds to TRBD1 (6 bases). Germline CDR1 SGDLS, CDR2 YYNGEE. This CDR3 is 16 amino acids long. V lost 0 bases and J lost 6, with 13 bases in between. The CDR3 loop reads CASSVAGAGANSPLHF. The CDR3 coding sequence is TGTGCCAGCAGCGTAGCTGGGGCAGGGGCTAATTCACCCCTCCACTTT.

V and J are TRBV29-1 and TRBJ2-3; D remains unclear. Trimming pared 5 bases from V and 11 bases from J, leaving 11 bases between. CDR1 is SQVTM and CDR2 is ANQGSEA in the germline V gene. CDR3 length: 10 residues. CDR3 region: CSVQSAEQYF. The CDR3 DNA is TGCAGCGTTCAGTCGGCGGAGCAGTATTTT.

This clone was detected only a few times. The V call is TRBV4-2, the J call TRBJ2-6; D ambiguous. Germline V gives CDR1 LGHNA, CDR2 YNFKEQ. CDR3 length equals 16 residues. With 5 bases removed from V and 0 bases from J, the gap between germline ends came to 11 bases. This CDR3 is CASSALPSSGANVLTF. Here the CDR3 DNA reads TGTGCCAGCAGCGCCTTACCGAGCTCTGGGGCCAACGTCCTGACTTTC.

This sequence joins TRBV10-3 and TRBJ2-7, with 8 bases fitting TRBD2. Trimming cost V 4 bases and J 6 bases; bases outside gene matches: 17. Germline V gives CDR1 ENHRY, CDR2 SYGVKD. The length of the CDR3 is 17 residues. The CDR3 protein is CAISAAPGLAKPIEQYF. The CDR3, as DNA: TGTGCCATCAGTGCTGCCCCTGGACTAGCCAAACCAATCGAGCAGTACTTC.

This clone showed up just once. The rearrangement links TRBV7-9 to TRBJ2-1; D might be TRBD1 (5 bases). Germline CDR1 is SEHNR and CDR2 is FQNEAQ (reference sequence). The V gene lost 5 bases and the J gene lost 4 bases, with 12 bases spanning the gap. This CDR3 region has 14 residues. CDR3 DNA: TGTGCCAGCAGCCTATTGGGGCCATACAATGAGCAGTTCTTC. It codes for CASSLLGPYNEQFF.

The rearrangement joins TRBV2 to TRBJ1-6, with 10 bases identical to TRBD1. Germline CDR1 is SNHLY and CDR2 is FYNNEI. The CDR3 spans 15 residues. V shed 1 base and J 10 bases; nucleotides not matched to a gene: 4. The CDR3 reads CASSEGGQGPSPLHF. The CDR3 coding sequence is TGTGCCAGCAGTGAAGGGGGACAGGGGCCCTCACCCCTCCACTTT. Supplemented by reference TRBV2 and TRBJ1-6, the full variable domain reads EPEVTQTPSHQVTQMGQEVILRCVPISNHLYFYWYRQILGQKVEFLVSFYNNEISEKSEIFDDQFSVERPDGSNFTLKIRSTKLEDSAMYFCASSEGGQGPSPLHFGNGTRLTVT.

The V and J genes are TRBV13 and TRBJ2-2; D gene uncertain. The CDR3 runs 17 residues. Trimming stripped 1 base from V and 1 base from J, with 13 bases between. The germline V gene encodes CDR1 PRHDT and CDR2 FYEKMQ (reference sequence). CDR3 loop: CASSLEGERLNTGELFF. The CDR3 coding sequence is TGTGCCAGCAGCTTAGAAGGTGAGCGCCTGAACACCGGGGAGCTGTTTTTT.

This clone has only one observation. The chain recombines TRBV30 with TRBJ2-3; the match to TRBD2 covers 7 bases. Per the germline V gene, CDR1 is GTSNPN and CDR2 is SVGIG (reference sequence). The J segment lost 0 bases and the V segment lost 2 bases, leaving 5 bases of the junction unmatched. The CDR3 runs to 15 residues. The CDR3 protein is CAWSPLAISTDTQYF. The CDR3, as DNA: TGTGCCTGGAGTCCACTAGCGATTAGCACAGATACGCAGTATTTT.

J is TRBJ1-5 and V is TRBV19, with D maybe TRBD1 (6 bases). From germline, CDR1 is LNHDA and CDR2 SQIVND (reference sequence). This CDR3 spans 16 amino acids. V lost 6 bases to trimming and J lost 1 base, with 16 bases between them. The CDR3, as DNA: TGTGCCAGTAGCTGGAAAGGGGGTAAGAGCAATCAGCCCCAGCATTTT. Amino acid sequence: CASSWKGGKSNQPQHF.

The chain recombines TRBV4-2 with TRBJ2-7, with D possibly being TRBD1 (7 bases). Germline V gene data show CDR1 as LGHNA and CDR2 as YNFKEQ. This CDR3 is 15 amino acids long. Trimming removed 5 bases from V and 3 bases from J, with 17 bases in between. This CDR3 reads CASSNSGGLVYEQYF. For the CDR3, the DNA is TGTGCCAGCAGCAACTCAGGGGGGTTAGTCTACGAGCAGTACTTC.

The rearrangement links TRBV30 to TRBJ1-4, with 9 positions matching TRBD1. J lost 7 bases, V lost 5 bases, and 5 bases had no gene match. This CDR3 is 13 amino acids long. From germline, CDR1 is GTSNPN and CDR2 SVGIG (reference sequence). For the CDR3, the DNA is TGTGCCTGGGGGACAGGGTACGGTGAAAAACTGTTTTTT. This encodes CAWGTGYGEKLFF.